Sequencing of this T cell receptor beta chain was carried out in a study of cytomegalovirus exposure and HLA in healthy donors. Findings and limits, study-wide: Most of the TCR beta V segments (in an earlier analysis) were productive either about 90% or about 30% of the time. Specific recognition of CMV antigens was confirmed in vitro for a few chains (all CMV-associated). Accurate predictions that matched the HLA-A and HLA-B alleles of most subjects were reportedly made from TCR beta sequences.

The PCR used 60 Vbeta and 13 Jbeta primers. Some clones are missing from TCRdb's copy, which holds only in-frame ones; the method was immunoSEQ multiplex PCR. The data contain about 78,000 clones, 60% to 85% of them seen just once; the ten biggest clones take up 0.85% to 1.3%. Germline V gene data show CDR1 as SQVTM and CDR2 as ANQGSEA. The CDR3 length is 16 residues. Healthy donors of bone marrow made up the group. As concerns this clone: Its antigen is undetermined. An end of the junction differs from the germline gene, which may be a read error.

The sequencing sample was made of PBMCs. The chain links TRBV29-1 to TRBJ1-2; TRBD1 matches at 11 bases. This receptor was taken from a male donor in good health and CMV-seronegative. The CDR3 coding sequence is TGCAGCGTTCTCGGACAGGGGGCATCCACTAACTATGGCTACCCCTTC. It codes for CSVLGQGASTNYGYPF. The full variable domain, completed using reference TRBV29-1 and TRBJ1-2, is SAVISQKPSRDICQRGTSLTIQCQVDSQVTMMFWYRQQPGQSLTLIATANQGSEATYESGFVIDKFPISRPNLTFSTLTVSNMSPEDSSIYLCSVLGQGASTNYGYPFGSGTRLTVV.